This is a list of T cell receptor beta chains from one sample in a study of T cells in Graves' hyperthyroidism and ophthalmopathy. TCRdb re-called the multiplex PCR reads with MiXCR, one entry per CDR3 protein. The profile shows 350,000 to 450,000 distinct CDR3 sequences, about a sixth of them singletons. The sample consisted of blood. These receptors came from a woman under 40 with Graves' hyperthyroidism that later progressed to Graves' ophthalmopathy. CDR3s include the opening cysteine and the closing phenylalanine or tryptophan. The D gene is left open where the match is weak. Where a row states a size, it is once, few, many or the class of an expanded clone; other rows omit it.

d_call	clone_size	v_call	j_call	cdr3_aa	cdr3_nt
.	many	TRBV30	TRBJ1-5	CAWSLTGTNQPQHF	TGTGCCTGGAGCCTGACAGGAACCAATCAGCCCCAGCATTTT
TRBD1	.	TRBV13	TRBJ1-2	CASSAGQDDGYTF	TGTGCCAGCAGCGCGGGACAGGACGATGGCTACACCTTC
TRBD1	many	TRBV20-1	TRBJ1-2	CSAQNTGGPYGYTF	TGCAGTGCTCAGAACACAGGGGGGCCTTATGGCTACACCTTC
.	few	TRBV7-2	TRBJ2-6	CASSDRQFSGANVLTF	TGTGCCAGCAGCGACCGACAGTTCTCTGGGGCCAACGTCCTGACTTTC
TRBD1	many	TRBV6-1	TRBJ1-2	CASSEGDRNVAYGYTF	TGTGCCAGCAGTGAAGGGGACAGGAACGTTGCATATGGCTACACCTTC
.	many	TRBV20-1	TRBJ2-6	CSARDLGGPSGANVLTF	TGCAGTGCTAGAGATCTGGGGGGCCCCTCTGGGGCCAACGTCCTGACTTTC
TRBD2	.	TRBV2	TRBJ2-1	CASSERAGRNNEQFF	TGTGCCAGCAGTGAAAGAGCGGGGAGAAACAATGAGCAGTTCTTC
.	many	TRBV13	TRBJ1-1	CASSLGGDLNTEAFF	TGTGCCAGCAGCTTAGGCGGGGATCTTAACACTGAAGCTTTCTTT
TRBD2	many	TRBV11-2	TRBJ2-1	CASSLRPIPSGRAGDNEQFF	TGTGCCAGCAGCTTAAGGCCAATCCCTAGCGGGAGGGCTGGGGACAATGAGCAGTTCTTC
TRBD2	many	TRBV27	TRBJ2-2	CASRISFGREYTGELFF	TGTGCCAGCAGGATCTCCTTTGGGCGGGAGTACACCGGGGAGCTGTTTTTT
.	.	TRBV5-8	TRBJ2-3	CASSLSRGASRTDTQYF	TGTGCCAGCAGCTTGTCACGCGGGGCTTCCCGGACGGATACGCAGTATTTT
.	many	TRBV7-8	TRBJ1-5	CASSLERAQPQHF	TGTGCCAGCAGCTTAGAGAGGGCCCAGCCCCAGCATTTT
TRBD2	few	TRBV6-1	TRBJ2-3	CASSNLPGTSGRARDTQYF	TGTGCCAGCAGTAATCTCCCGGGGACTAGCGGGAGGGCCAGGGATACGCAGTATTTT
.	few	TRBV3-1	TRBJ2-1	CASTLKPYNEQFF	TGTGCCAGCACCTTGAAGCCCTACAATGAGCAGTTCTTC
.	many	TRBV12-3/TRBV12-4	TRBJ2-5	CASRGETQYF	TGTGCCAGCAGGGGGGAGACCCAGTACTTC
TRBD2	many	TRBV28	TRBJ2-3	CASSLRGSGGTDTQYF	TGTGCCAGCAGTCTTAGGGGAAGCGGGGGAACAGATACGCAGTATTTT
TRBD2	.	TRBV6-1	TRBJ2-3	CASSEAAGDTQYF	TGTGCCAGCAGTGAAGCAGCGGGGGATACGCAGTATTTT
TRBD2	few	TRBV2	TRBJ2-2	CASSPTSLTGELFF	TGTGCCAGCAGCCCGACTAGCCTCACCGGGGAGCTGTTTTTT
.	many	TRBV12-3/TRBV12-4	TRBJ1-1	CASSSTGGLTEAFF	TGTGCCAGCAGTTCCACCGGGGGGCTCACTGAAGCTTTCTTT
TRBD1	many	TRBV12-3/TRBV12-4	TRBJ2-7	CASSLRTGQGYEQYF	TGTGCCAGCAGTTTAAGGACGGGACAGGGCTACGAGCAGTACTTC
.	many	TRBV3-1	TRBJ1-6	CASSQDLGRYNSPLHF	TGTGCCAGCAGCCAAGATTTAGGACGGTATAATTCACCCCTCCACTTT
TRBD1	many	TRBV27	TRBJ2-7	CASSLSGTGDAQYF	TGTGCCAGCAGTTTATCGGGGACAGGGGACGCGCAGTACTTC
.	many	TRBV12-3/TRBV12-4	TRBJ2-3	CASSTAGPPFGTQYF	TGTGCCAGCAGCACTGCCGGGCCCCCTTTCGGTACGCAGTATTTT
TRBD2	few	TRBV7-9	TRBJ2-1	CASSMGGGIYNEQFF	TGTGCCAGCAGCATGGGGGGGGGGATTTACAATGAGCAGTTCTTC
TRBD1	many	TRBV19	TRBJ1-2	CASSPRDSDNYGYTF	TGTGCCAGTAGTCCTCGGGACAGCGATAACTATGGCTACACCTTC
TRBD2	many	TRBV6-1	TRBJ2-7	CASILTSGSSYEQYF	TGTGCCAGCATCCTCACTAGCGGGAGCTCCTACGAGCAGTACTTC
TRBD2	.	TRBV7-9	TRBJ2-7	CASSSDRLAGSYEQYF	TGTGCCAGCAGCTCCGACAGACTAGCGGGCTCCTACGAGCAGTACTTC
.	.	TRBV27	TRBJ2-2	CASRRNLASGGYGGELFF	TGTGCCAGCAGGCGGAACCTAGCGTCCGGGGGTTACGGCGGGGAGCTGTTTTTT
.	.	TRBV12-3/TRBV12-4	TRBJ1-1	CASSLGRENAEAFF	TGTGCCAGCAGTTTAGGTCGAGAGAACGCTGAAGCTTTCTTT